These 27 T cell receptor beta chains share one sample of origin, sequenced in a study of neurological immune-mediated disorders. MiXCR, run by TCRdb on the 5' RACE reads, gives a single entry per CDR3 protein. Of tens of thousands of distinct CDR3 sequences in the sample, 6.5% to 8% are singletons; the top ten hold approximately 4.8%. Sequencing input: PBMCs. The receptors derive from a woman aged 40 to 50 in good health.

The sample holds many counts of this clonotype. The CDR3 loop is CASSLGIREGQETQYF. CDR3 in DNA: TGTGCCAGCAGCTTAGGGATCCGGGAGGGCCAAGAGACCCAGTACTTC. The chain uses TRBV7-2 and TRBJ2-5; 8 nucleotides align to TRBD2. This CDR3 region has 16 residues. The V gene's germline CDR1 is SGHTA and CDR2 FQGNSA. V lost 1 base, J lost 1 base, and 5 bases stayed unmatched.

In its sample, this clonotype was seen many times. This rearrangement joins TRBV20-1 to TRBJ2-7, with D maybe TRBD2 (6 bases). Between the trimmed V and J ends, which lost 6 bases and 4 bases, there was a span of 13 bases. Germline CDR1 is DFQATT and CDR2 is SNEGSKA (reference sequence). The CDR3 covers 12 residues. CDR3 bases: TGCAGTGCCCCTAGGAGGGAGTACGAGCAGTACTTC. Translated: CSAPRREYEQYF.

The table lists this clonotype with a count of one. At one of its ends the junction is not consistent with the germline gene, which may arise from a read error. The V call is TRBV9, the J call TRBJ2-3; no reliable D call. Germline lookup yields CDR1 SGDLS and CDR2 YYNGEE. The CDR3 contains 14 residues. As DNA, the CDR3 is TGTGCCAGCAGCGTATTAACGCACACAGATACGCAATATTTT. Translating gives CASSVLTHTDTQYF.

This clonotype was observed at least ten times. J is TRBJ2-7 and V is TRBV7-2; 7 positions match TRBD2. J gave up 2 bases and V 1 base, and 5 bases lay outside the gene matches. CDR1 and CDR2 (germline): SGHTA, FQGNSA. The CDR3 runs 15 residues. The CDR3 DNA follows: TGTGCCAGCAGCTTAGATCTAGCGGAACCCTACGAGCAGTACTTC. Translated: CASSLDLAEPYEQYF.

The sample holds many counts of this clonotype. The chain recombines TRBV27 with TRBJ2-1; 10 nucleotides agree with TRBD2. V was clipped by 4 bases and J by 1 base; unmatched bases: 4. CDR1 MNHEY and CDR2 SMNVEV come from the germline V gene (reference sequence). This CDR3 is built from 16 residues. The CDR3 DNA reads as TGTGCCAGCAGTTCCCCAGCGGGAGGGTCCTACAATGAGCAGTTCTTC. This gives the protein CASSSPAGGSYNEQFF.

This clonotype was observed at least ten times. V gene TRBV27 combines with J gene TRBJ2-7; 7 nucleotides agree with TRBD2. Germline V lookup: CDR1 MNHEY, CDR2 SMNVEV (reference sequence). The V and J ends lost 5 bases and 0 bases, in that order; junction bases with no gene match: 10. The CDR3 runs 16 residues. CDR3 DNA: TGTGCCAGCAGTCCCCTAGCGGTCCCGTACTCCTACGAGCAGTACTTC. Amino acids: CASSPLAVPYSYEQYF.

Note on this clonotype: The junction departs from the called germline gene at one end, perhaps through a read error. V is TRBV20-1 and J is TRBJ1-6; TRBD1 might be the D (5 bases). Germline assignment: CDR1 DFQATT and CDR2 SNEGSKA (reference sequence). The length of the CDR3 is 16 residues. CDR3 protein: CSARNEGSSYNSPIRF. CDR3 in DNA: TGCAGTGCTAGAAATGAGGGGTCCTCCTATAATTCACCCATCCGCTTT.

This clonotype occurred many times. J is TRBJ2-1 and V is TRBV2; 14 bases agree with TRBD2. V was pared by 5 bases and J by 6 bases, with 6 bases of the junction left unmatched. The germline V gene has CDR1 SNHLY and CDR2 FYNNEI. CDR3 length: 16 residues. CDR3 in DNA: TGTGCCAGCAGTCCCGGGGGACTAGCGGGAGTCAATGAGCAGTTCTTC. Protein: CASSPGGLAGVNEQFF.

This chain uses TRBV11-2 with TRBJ2-5, with D perhaps assigned TRBD1 or TRBD2 (7 bases each). Germline-derived CDR1 and CDR2 are SGHAT and FQNNGV. The CDR3 extends over 15 amino acids. Deletions cut 5 bases from V and 5 bases from J, with 18 bases between. The CDR3 coding sequence is TGTGCCAGCAGCCCACCCTACAGGGGAGGGGAGACCCAGTACTTC. This gives the protein CASSPPYRGGETQYF.

This clonotype was seen ten or more times. V and J are TRBV20-1 and TRBJ2-2; no firm D call. The V end lost 4 bases, the J end lost 7 bases, and 16 bases lay between the germline ends. CDR1 is DFQATT, CDR2 SNEGSKA, per germline (reference sequence). The CDR3 runs 14 residues. CDR3 loop: CSATPWPGDGELFF. The CDR3 bases are TGCAGTGCTACCCCTTGGCCCGGAGACGGGGAGCTGTTTTTT.

This clonotype occurred many times. J is TRBJ2-7 and V is TRBV11-2, with D unclear. The V end was cut by 5 bases, the J end by 6 bases, with 17 bases between. This CDR3 spans 14 amino acids. Germline CDR1 SGHAT, CDR2 FQNNGV. The DNA of the CDR3 is TGTGCCAGCAGCCCAGGCTCGTCTAGAGGCGAGCAGTACTTC. Protein: CASSPGSSRGEQYF.

This clonotype was seen at least ten times. The rearrangement uses TRBV19 and TRBJ1-5; perhaps TRBD1 as D (6 bases). Per the germline V gene, CDR1 is LNHDA and CDR2 is SQIVND (reference sequence). The CDR3 loop spans 15 amino acids. Deletions cut 5 bases from V and 3 bases from J, with 14 bases between. CDR3 sequence reads: CASSSQGFANQPQHF. The CDR3 region has the DNA TGTGCCAGTAGTTCTCAGGGGTTCGCCAATCAGCCCCAGCATTTT. The variable domain in full, with the rest retrieved from reference TRBV19 and TRBJ1-5, is DGGITQSPKYLFRKEGQNVTLSCEQNLNHDAMYWYRQDPGQGLRLIYYSQIVNDFQKGDIAEGYSVSREKKESFPLTVTSAQKNPTAFYLCASSSQGFANQPQHFGDGTRLSIL.

This clonotype was seen ten or more times. This sequence joins TRBV2 and TRBJ2-3, with 14 bases matching TRBD2. CDR1 and CDR2 (germline): SNHLY, FYNNEI. The CDR3 has 16 amino acids. V was clipped by 5 bases and J by 4 bases; unmatched bases: 5. The CDR3, as DNA: TGTGCCAGCAGTCAACAGGGACTAGCGGGAGCAGATACGCAGTATTTT. This sequence encodes CASSQQGLAGADTQYF.

This clonotype was picked up many times. V is TRBV20-1 and J is TRBJ1-5; D gene unclear. CDR1 and CDR2 from the germline V gene are DFQATT and SNEGSKA (reference sequence). Between the trimmed V and J ends, which lost 0 bases and 7 bases, there was a span of 16 bases. CDR3 length: 15 amino acids. This CDR3 is CSARDHLSDGQPQHF. CDR3 DNA sequence: TGCAGTGCTAGAGACCACCTTAGTGACGGCCAGCCCCAGCATTTT.

At least ten counts were recorded for this clonotype. The CDR3 nucleotides read TGTGCCAGCAGCTTGCTAGGGGTTGAGTACAATGAGCAGTTCTTC. The encoded protein is CASSLLGVEYNEQFF. This chain links TRBV5-6 with TRBJ2-1; D might be TRBD1 (5 bases). This CDR3 region has 15 residues. Germline-derived CDR1 and CDR2 are SGHDT and YYEEEE. Deletions cut 1 base from V and 4 bases from J, with 12 bases between.

The V call is TRBV29-1, the J call TRBJ2-7; TRBD1 aligns across 9 bases. J gave up 4 bases and V 7 bases, and 5 bases lay outside the gene matches. This CDR3 comprises 12 residues. Per the germline V gene, CDR1 is SQVTM and CDR2 is ANQGSEA. CDR3 protein: CSAAGQGYEQYF. CDR3 bases: TGCAGCGCCGCGGGACAGGGATACGAGCAGTACTTC.

This clonotype has a count of ten or more. The rearrangement uses TRBV6-5 and TRBJ2-7; D is unresolved. Trimming removed 0 bases at V and 1 base at J, with 13 bases between. Germline V gene data show CDR1 as MNHEY and CDR2 as SVGAGI. CDR3 length equals 16 residues. The CDR3 sequence is CASSYSFSEISYEQYF. CDR3 sequence (DNA): TGTGCCAGCAGTTACTCATTTTCGGAGATTTCCTACGAGCAGTACTTC.

This clonotype occurred many times. V and J are TRBV7-2 and TRBJ1-1, with D possibly being TRBD1 (6 bases). Looked up from germline, CDR1 is SGHTA and CDR2 is FQGNSA. Trimming removed 0 bases at V and 7 bases at J, with 15 bases between. The CDR3 consists of 15 residues. The CDR3 is CASSLAPQGSDEAFF. The CDR3 DNA sequence: TGTGCCAGCAGCTTAGCCCCACAGGGCAGTGATGAAGCTTTCTTT.

V gene TRBV20-1 combines with J gene TRBJ2-5; D is uncertain. The CDR3 length is 12 residues. Looked up from germline, CDR1 is DFQATT and CDR2 is SNEGSKA (reference sequence). The V gene lost 2 bases and the J gene lost 5 bases, with 9 bases spanning the gap. The CDR3 reads CSARSDDETQYF. In DNA form, the CDR3 reads TGCAGTGCTAGAAGTGACGACGAGACCCAGTACTTC.

This clonotype was counted many times. The chain recombines TRBV7-8 with TRBJ2-2; D is perhaps TRBD1 or TRBD2 (5 bases each). The germline gives CDR1 SGHVS, CDR2 FQNEAQ. Trimming took 5 bases from V and 3 from J, leaving 13 bases between them. This CDR3 contains 15 residues. CDR3 bases: TGTGCCAGCAGCCCCATGGGGGTTCACACCGGGGAGCTGTTTTTT. The encoded protein is CASSPMGVHTGELFF.

This clonotype has a count of ten or more. The chain combines TRBV20-1 with TRBJ2-7, with 10 bases identical to TRBD2. V was clipped by 1 base and J by 4 bases; unmatched bases: 13. Germline-derived CDR1 and CDR2 are DFQATT and SNEGSKA (reference sequence). This CDR3 spans 17 amino acids. In DNA, the CDR3 is TGCAGTGCTAGAGTCCCAACTAGCGGGACGATTATATACGAGCAGTACTTC. Protein sequence: CSARVPTSGTIIYEQYF.

This clonotype was seen ten or more times. The chain carries TRBV7-6 and TRBJ2-5; perhaps TRBD1 as D (6 bases). The CDR3 is 14 amino acids. The V end lost 6 bases, the J end lost 3 bases, and 14 bases lay between the germline ends. Germline lookup yields CDR1 SGHVS and CDR2 FNYEAQ. The CDR3 sequence is CASSTGPYEETQYF. CDR3 coding DNA: TGTGCCAGCAGTACAGGGCCCTACGAAGAGACCCAGTACTTC.

This clonotype has ten or more counts. V is TRBV5-6 and J is TRBJ2-7; D remains ambiguous. There are 14 residues in the CDR3. Trimming took off 3 bases at V and 0 bases at J, with 10 bases between the two ends. Germline V CDR1 and CDR2: SGHDT, YYEEEE. The CDR3 sequence: CASSWTGPSYEQYF. CDR3 in DNA: TGTGCCAGCAGCTGGACCGGGCCCTCCTACGAGCAGTACTTC.

This clonotype was detected only once. One junction end disagrees with the germline gene, perhaps due to a read error. The rearrangement uses TRBV7-6 and TRBJ1-4; a possible D gene is TRBD1 (5 bases). The CDR3 extends over 16 amino acids. The germline V gene has CDR1 SGHVS and CDR2 FNYEAQ. CDR3 loop: CASSLADRPTNEKLFF. The DNA of the CDR3 is TGTGCCAGTAGCTTAGCAGACAGACCAACTAATGAAAAACTGTTTTTT.

In regard to this clonotype: Possible read error: a much larger clone is one base away. The rearrangement links TRBV19 to TRBJ2-5; unclear D gene. This CDR3 has 12 amino acids. Germline assignment: CDR1 LNHDA and CDR2 SQIVND (reference sequence). Here the CDR3 reads CANSNWGETQYF. The CDR3, as DNA: TGTGCCAATAGTAACTGGGGTGAGACCCAGTACTTC. Together with reference TRBV19 and TRBJ2-5, the CDR3 gives the full variable domain: DGGITQSPKYLFRKEGQNVTLSCEQNLNHDAMYWYRQDPGQGLRLIYYSQIVNDFQKGDIAEGYSVSREKKESFPLTVTSAQKNPTAFYLCANSNWGETQYFGPGTRLLVL.

In this sample, this clonotype turned up many times. The chain carries TRBV27 and TRBJ1-1; D ambiguous. The CDR3 has 13 residues. V was trimmed by 5 bases and J by 4 bases, leaving 11 bases between them. Germline values: CDR1 MNHEY, CDR2 SMNVEV (reference sequence). CDR3 sequence: CASSPGFPTEAFF. CDR3 coding DNA: TGTGCCAGCAGTCCGGGGTTCCCCACTGAAGCTTTCTTT.

The table lists this clonotype with many counts. The chain employs TRBV11-2 and TRBJ2-1, with TRBD2 identical over 11 bases. The CDR3 runs to 15 residues. The J segment lost 7 bases and the V segment lost 1 base, leaving 3 bases of the junction unmatched. The germline V gene has CDR1 SGHAT and CDR2 FQNNGV. CDR3 loop: CASSLALAGANEQFF. The CDR3 bases are TGTGCCAGCAGCTTAGCACTAGCGGGAGCTAATGAGCAGTTCTTC.